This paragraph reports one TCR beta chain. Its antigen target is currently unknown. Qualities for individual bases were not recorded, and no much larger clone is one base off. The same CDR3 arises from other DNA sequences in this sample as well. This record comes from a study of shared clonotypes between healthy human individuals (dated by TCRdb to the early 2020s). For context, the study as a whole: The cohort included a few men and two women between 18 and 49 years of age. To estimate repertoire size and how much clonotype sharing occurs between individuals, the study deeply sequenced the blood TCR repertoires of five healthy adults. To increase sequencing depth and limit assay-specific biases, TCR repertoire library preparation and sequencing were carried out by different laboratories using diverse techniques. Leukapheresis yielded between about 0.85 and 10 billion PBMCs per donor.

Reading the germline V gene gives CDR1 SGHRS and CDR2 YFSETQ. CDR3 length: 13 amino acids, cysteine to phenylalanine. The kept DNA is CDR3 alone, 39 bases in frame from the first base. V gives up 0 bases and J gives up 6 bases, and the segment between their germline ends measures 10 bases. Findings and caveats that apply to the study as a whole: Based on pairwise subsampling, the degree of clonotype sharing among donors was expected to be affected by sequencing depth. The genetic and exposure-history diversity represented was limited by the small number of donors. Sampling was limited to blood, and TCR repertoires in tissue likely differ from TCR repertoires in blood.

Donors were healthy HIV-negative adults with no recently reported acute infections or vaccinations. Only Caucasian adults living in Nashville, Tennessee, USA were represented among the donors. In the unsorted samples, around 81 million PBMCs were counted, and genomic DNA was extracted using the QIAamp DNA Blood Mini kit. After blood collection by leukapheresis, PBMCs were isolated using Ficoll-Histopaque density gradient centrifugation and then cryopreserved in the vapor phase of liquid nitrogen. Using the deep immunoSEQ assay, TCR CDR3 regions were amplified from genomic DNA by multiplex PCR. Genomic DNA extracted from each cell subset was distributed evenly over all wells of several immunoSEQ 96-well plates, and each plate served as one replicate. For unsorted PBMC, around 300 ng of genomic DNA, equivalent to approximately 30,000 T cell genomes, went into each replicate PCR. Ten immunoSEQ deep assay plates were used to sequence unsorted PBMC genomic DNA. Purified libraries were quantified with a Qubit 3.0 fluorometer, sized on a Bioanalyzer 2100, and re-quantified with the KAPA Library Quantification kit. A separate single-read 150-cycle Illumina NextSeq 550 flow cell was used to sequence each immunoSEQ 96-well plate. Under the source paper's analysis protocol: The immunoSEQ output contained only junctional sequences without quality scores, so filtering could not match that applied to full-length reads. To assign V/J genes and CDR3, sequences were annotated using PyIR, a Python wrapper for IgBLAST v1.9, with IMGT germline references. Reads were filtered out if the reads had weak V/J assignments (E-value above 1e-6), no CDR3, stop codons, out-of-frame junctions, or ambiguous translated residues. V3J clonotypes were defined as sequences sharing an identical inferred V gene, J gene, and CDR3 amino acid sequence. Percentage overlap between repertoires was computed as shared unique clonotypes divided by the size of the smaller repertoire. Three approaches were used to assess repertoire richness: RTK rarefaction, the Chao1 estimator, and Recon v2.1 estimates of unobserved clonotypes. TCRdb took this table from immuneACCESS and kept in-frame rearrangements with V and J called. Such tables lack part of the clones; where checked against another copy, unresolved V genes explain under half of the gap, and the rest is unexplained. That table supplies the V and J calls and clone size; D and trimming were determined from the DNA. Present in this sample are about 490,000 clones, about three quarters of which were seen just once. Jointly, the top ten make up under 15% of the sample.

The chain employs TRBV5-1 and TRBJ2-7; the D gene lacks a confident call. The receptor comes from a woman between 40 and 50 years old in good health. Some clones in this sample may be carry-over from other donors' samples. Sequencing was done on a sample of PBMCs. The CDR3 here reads CASSLEGPGEQYF. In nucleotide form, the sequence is TGCGCCAGCAGCTTGGAAGGTCCTGGCGAGCAGTACTTC.